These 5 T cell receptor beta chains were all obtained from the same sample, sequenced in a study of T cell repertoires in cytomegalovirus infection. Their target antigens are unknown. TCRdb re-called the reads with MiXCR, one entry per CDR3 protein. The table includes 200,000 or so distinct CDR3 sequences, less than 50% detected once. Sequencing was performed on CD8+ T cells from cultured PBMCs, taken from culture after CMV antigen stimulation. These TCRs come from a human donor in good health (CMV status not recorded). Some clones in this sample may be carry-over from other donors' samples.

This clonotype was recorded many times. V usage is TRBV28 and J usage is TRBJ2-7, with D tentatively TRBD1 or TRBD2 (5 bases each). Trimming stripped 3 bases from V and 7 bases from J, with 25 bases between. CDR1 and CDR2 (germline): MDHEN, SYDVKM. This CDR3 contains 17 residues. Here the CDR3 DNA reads TGTGCCAGCAGTTTTAGGATGGGGGACCCCCTTTACCGTGAGCAGTACTTC. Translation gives CASSFRMGDPLYREQYF.

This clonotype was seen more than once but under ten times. The CDR3 loop is CASIRGPSEGYTF. For the CDR3, the DNA is TGTGCCAGTATTAGGGGTCCTTCTGAGGGCTACACCTTC. This chain joins TRBV19 and TRBJ1-2, with a tentative D call TRBD1 (5 bases). V gave up 7 bases and J gave up 8 bases, with 17 bases separating them. Germline lookup yields CDR1 LNHDA and CDR2 SQIVND (reference sequence). CDR3 size: 13 residues. Filled out from reference TRBV19 and TRBJ1-2, the complete variable domain reads DGGITQSPKYLFRKEGQNVTLSCEQNLNHDAMYWYRQDPGQGLRLIYYSQIVNDFQKGDIAEGYSVSREKKESFPLTVTSAQKNPTAFYLCASIRGPSEGYTFGSGTRLTVV.

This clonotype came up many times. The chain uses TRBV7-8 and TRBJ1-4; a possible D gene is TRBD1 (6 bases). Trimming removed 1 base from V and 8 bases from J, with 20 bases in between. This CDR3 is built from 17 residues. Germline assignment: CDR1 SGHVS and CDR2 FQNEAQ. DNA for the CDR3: TGTGCCAGCAGCTTAGGGAGGATGCGGGGGCGCTTGGAAAAACTGTTTTTT. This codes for CASSLGRMRGRLEKLFF.

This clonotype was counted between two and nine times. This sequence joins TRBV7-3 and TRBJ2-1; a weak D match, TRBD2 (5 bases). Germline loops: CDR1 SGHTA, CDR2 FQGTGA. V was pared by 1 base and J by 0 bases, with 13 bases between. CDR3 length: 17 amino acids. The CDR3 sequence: CASSLMGGLSSYNEQFF. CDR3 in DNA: TGTGCCAGCAGCTTAATGGGCGGGTTGAGCTCCTACAATGAGCAGTTCTTC.

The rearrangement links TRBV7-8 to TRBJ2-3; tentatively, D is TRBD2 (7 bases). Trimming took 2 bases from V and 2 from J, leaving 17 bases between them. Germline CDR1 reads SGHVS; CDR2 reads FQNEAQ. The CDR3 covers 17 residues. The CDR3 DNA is TGTGCCAGCAGCTTAAGGGGCGCGCGGGGGCTCACAGATACGCAGTATTTT. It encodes CASSLRGARGLTDTQYF.